This T cell receptor (beta chain) originates from a study of beta chain features in type 1 diabetes. Regarding the study as a whole: Shortening that was moderate but significant affected the TCRB CDR3s of Type 1 diabetes patients in all four CD4+ subsets.

The study reverse transcribed the entire isolated RNA, so it sequenced expressed TCRB transcripts. The assay was immunoSEQ multiplex PCR, and TCRdb's table has in-frame clones only and misses some. The profile shows approximately 360,000 clones, over 9.5% of them singletons. The germline V gene encodes CDR1 SGHKS and CDR2 YYEKEE (reference sequence). V shed 0 bases, J shed 2 bases, and the junction held 2 bases outside the gene matches. The CDR3 is 15 amino acids. In the case of this clone: As yet, its antigen is unknown.

V gene TRBV5-5 combines with J gene TRBJ2-5; 9 positions match TRBD1. The source is a woman aged 18-35 years with type 1 diabetes. The sequenced sample was naive CD4+ T cells from blood. CDR3 in DNA: TGTGCCAGCAGCTTGGGGGGGACAGGGCAAGAGACCCAGTACTTC. Amino acid sequence: CASSLGGTGQETQYF.